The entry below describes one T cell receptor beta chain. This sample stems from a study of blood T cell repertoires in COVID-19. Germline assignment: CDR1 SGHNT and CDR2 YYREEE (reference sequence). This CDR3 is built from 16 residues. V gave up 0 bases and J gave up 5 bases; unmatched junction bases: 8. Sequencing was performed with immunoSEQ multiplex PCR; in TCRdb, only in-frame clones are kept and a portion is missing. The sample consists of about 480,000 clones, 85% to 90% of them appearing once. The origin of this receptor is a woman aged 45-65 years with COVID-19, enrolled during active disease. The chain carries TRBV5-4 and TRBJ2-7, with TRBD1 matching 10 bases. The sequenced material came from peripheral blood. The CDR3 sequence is CASSLVLGQGKNEQYF. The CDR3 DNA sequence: TGTGCCAGCAGCTTGGTGCTGGGACAGGGGAAAAACGAGCAGTACTTC.